This T cell receptor (beta chain) was observed in a study of beta chain features in type 1 diabetes. The CDR3 sequence is 15 residues long. Germline loops: CDR1 KGHSH, CDR2 LQKENI. J was trimmed by 13 bases and V by 6 bases; bases with no gene match: 15. Every isolated RNA sample was fully reverse transcribed, so sequencing captured expressed TCRB transcripts. Sequencing used immunoSEQ multiplex PCR; TCRdb keeps in-frame clones, though not all of them. The sample has roughly 150,000 clones; approximately 8.7% are singletons. The study's findings and limits: In all four CD4+ subsets, TCRB CDR3 length was significantly, moderately reduced in type 1 diabetes.

Worth noting for this clone: Antigen: not known.

V and J are TRBV18 and TRBJ2-3, with 11 bases lining up with TRBD2. The clonotype comes from a young woman with type 1 diabetes. Material: central memory CD4+ T cells from blood. The CDR3 sequence is CASSPTGTSGGSEYF. As DNA, the CDR3 is TGTGCCAGCTCGCCGACCGGGACTAGCGGAGGGAGCGAGTATTTT.